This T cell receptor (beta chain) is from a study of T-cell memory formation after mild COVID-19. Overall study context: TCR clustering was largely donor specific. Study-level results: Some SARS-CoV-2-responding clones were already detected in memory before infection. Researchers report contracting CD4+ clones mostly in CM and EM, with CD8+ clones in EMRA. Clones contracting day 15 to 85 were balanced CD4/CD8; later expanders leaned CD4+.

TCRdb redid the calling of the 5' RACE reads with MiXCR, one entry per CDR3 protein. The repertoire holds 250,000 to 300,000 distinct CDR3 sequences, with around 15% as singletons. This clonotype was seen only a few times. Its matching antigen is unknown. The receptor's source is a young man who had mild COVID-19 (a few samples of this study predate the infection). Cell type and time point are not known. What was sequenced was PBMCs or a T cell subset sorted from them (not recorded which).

The CDR3 loop is CASSTGGLPTDTQYF. The CDR3 DNA follows: TGTGCCAGCAGCACCGGGGGACTCCCCACAGATACGCAGTATTTT. The chain employs TRBV7-8 and TRBJ2-3; D might be TRBD2 (6 bases). This CDR3 is 15 amino acids long. V was cut by 5 bases and J by 2 bases, with 14 bases left in between. Germline V gene sequence: CDR1 SGHVS, CDR2 FQNEAQ.